The rows below give T cell receptor beta chains drawn from one sample of a study of OX40 agonist ivuxolimab in advanced cancers. Generated by immunoSEQ multiplex PCR, the TCRdb table keeps only in-frame clones and is missing some. The sample consists of about 74,000 clones, 84% of them appearing once. The input for sequencing was CD4+ or CD8+ T cells sorted from blood, taken in a trial of the OX40 agonist ivuxolimab. These TCRs come from an adult with an advanced solid tumor such as melanoma, head and neck, liver or kidney cancer. Each CDR3 is given without its conserved first and last residue.

v_gene,CDR3aa
TRBV4-1,ASRPTGPDEKLF
TRBV2,ASSERAGGTYNEQF
TRBV11-3,ASSLVGNTGELF
TRBV25-1,ASSEFGGPGVEKLF
TRBV18,ASSRGQAGATDTQY
TRBV7-9,ASSLSQGGNTIY
TRBV15,ATSRDLGRLSSYEQY
TRBV15,ATSRDRGTQNQPQH
TRBV12-5,ASGFGTSEGELF
TRBV27,ASSLVLWTSGSYEQY
TRBV5-1,ASSSPGLPDQY
TRBV27,ASSFSPGRAEKLF
TRBV14,ASSQLRGEPPNEQF
TRBV28,ASSFLASGIGTGELF
TRBV7-2,ASSLQIRLAGGVSYEQY
TRBV28,ATRRSNQPQH
TRBV9,ASSVLTGRNNEQF
TRBV19,ASSPYGTDYGYT
TRBV11-2,ASSLDRITDTQY
TRBV30,AWMEDRVLINYGYT
TRBV27,ASSYLPGTGHETQY
TRBV5-1,ASSLADSSYEQY
TRBV11-2,ASSSDLAYEQY
TRBV7-2,ASSLQTDTQY
TRBV11-2,ASSLNSGGLRDYGYT
TRBV5-5,ASSLDTDTQY
TRBV9,ASSPSFDTEAF
TRBV18,ASSRQGSGQPQH
TRBV29-1,SVAGVTGELF
TRBV9,ASSVGLAEETQY
TRBV7-2,ASSLAIGGSSYNEQF
TRBV28,ASKWTANSPLH
TRBV28,ASSSRTSGSFDEQF
TRBV7-2,ASSLGTGIYEQY
TRBV5-1,ASSLDPGVLNEQF
TRBV7-2,ASSLTSGRAYPYNEQF
TRBV14,ASSQFGNTIY
TRBV11-3,ASSLDVGTEAF
TRBV4-1,ASSQIVGETQY
TRBV9,ASSVGPSGRDGEQY